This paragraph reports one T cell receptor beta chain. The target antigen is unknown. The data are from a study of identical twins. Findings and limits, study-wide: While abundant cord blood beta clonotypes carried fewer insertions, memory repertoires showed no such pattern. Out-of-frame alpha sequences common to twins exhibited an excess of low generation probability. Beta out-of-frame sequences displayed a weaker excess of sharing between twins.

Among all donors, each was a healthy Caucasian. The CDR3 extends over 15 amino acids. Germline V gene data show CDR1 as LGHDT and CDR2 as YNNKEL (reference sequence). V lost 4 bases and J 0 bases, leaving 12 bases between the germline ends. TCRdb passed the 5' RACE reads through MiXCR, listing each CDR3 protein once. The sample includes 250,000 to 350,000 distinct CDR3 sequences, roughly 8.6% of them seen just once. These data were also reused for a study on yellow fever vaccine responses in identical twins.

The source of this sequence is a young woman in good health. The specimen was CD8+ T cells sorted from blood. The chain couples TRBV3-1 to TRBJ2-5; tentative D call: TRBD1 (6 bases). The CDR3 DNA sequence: TGTGCCAGCAGCCCCCTAAAGGGGGACCAAGAGACCCAGTACTTC. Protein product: CASSPLKGDQETQYF.